The TCR beta chain under discussion was sequenced for a study of T-cell reconstitution after alpha-beta-depleted transplantation in children. General study findings and limits: Most T-cell counts and diversity one year after the transplant came from T cells that were newly produced. Where some patients showed high TCRbeta diversity at day 60, it came from recipient T cells and thymic progenitors that had survived. As was reported, about two months after transplant, alpha-beta T cells came from several hundred expanded graft clones.

This clonotype was counted ten times or more. Its antigen is still unknown. The authors prepared the TCRbeta library with unique molecular identifiers. One entry per CDR3 protein, called by TCRdb with MiXCR from the PCR reads. The repertoire includes 250,000 to 300,000 distinct CDR3 sequences, around 7.3% of them detected once, and 9.1% sits in the top ten. The sequence derives from a female patient aged 2-9 years who had a stem cell transplant for Fanconi anemia, so the T cells may come from the graft donor. Sequenced material: peripheral blood, taken 360 days after TCRalphabeta/CD19-depleted stem cell transplant.

The CDR3 DNA is TGTGCCAGCAGCCGCGGGCAGAACACTGAAGCTTTCTTT. Encoded protein: CASSRGQNTEAFF. This chain uses TRBV6-6 with TRBJ1-1; no clear D. In germline, CDR1 is MNHNY, CDR2 SVGAGI (reference sequence). V was clipped by 6 bases and J by 1 base, with 9 bases between them. The CDR3 runs to 13 residues.